These T cell receptor beta chains were read from a single sample in a study of response to subunit inactivated influenza vaccine. TCRdb passed the RT-PCR reads through MiXCR, listing each CDR3 protein once. The sample contains about 160,000 distinct CDR3 sequences, about a tenth of which appear only once. The source material was non-naive T cells sorted from PBMCs, sampled roughly 6 weeks after vaccination. The receptors shown here come from a man aged 50 or older who received an inactivated influenza vaccine. The CDR3 runs from the conserved cysteine through the conserved F or W. A D gene is named only where the DNA matches it firmly. Rows give clone size only sometimes, using once, few, many, or a class for an expanded clone.

CDR3,DNA,V,D,size,J
CASSKDSYGYTF,TGTGCCAGCAGTAAAGACAGCTATGGCTACACCTTC,TRBV7-9,NA,few,TRBJ1-2
CASSLDAFSYNSPLHF,TGTGCCAGCAGCTTGGACGCGTTCTCCTATAATTCACCCCTCCACTTT,TRBV5-5,NA,many,TRBJ1-6
CASSYGTGSSPLHF,TGTGCCAGCAGTTACGGGACAGGCTCTTCACCCCTCCACTTT,TRBV6-2/TRBV6-3,TRBD1,many,TRBJ1-6
CASSFGRGFQETQYF,TGCGCCAGCAGCTTTGGCAGGGGGTTCCAAGAGACCCAGTACTTC,TRBV5-1,TRBD1,many,TRBJ2-5
CSASAGTGVGGNQPQHF,TGCAGTGCTAGCGCGGGAACAGGGGTAGGAGGCAATCAGCCCCAGCATTTT,TRBV20-1,TRBD1,NA,TRBJ1-5
CASSLVGVGEQFF,TGTGCCAGCAGCTTAGTAGGGGTGGGTGAGCAGTTCTTC,TRBV7-9,NA,NA,TRBJ2-1
CASRPGSYYNEQFF,TGTGCCAGCAGACCAGGGAGTTATTACAATGAGCAGTTCTTC,TRBV6-2/TRBV6-3,NA,NA,TRBJ2-1
CATSRGAGTYEQYF,TGTGCCACCAGCAGAGGGGCAGGGACCTACGAGCAGTACTTC,TRBV15,NA,NA,TRBJ2-7
CSASVAGGPVLSYEQYF,TGCAGTGCTAGTGTTGCGGGAGGGCCAGTACTTAGCTACGAGCAGTACTTC,TRBV20-1,TRBD2,NA,TRBJ2-7
CASSRTAESDEQFF,TGCGCCAGCAGCCGTACGGCGGAATCGGATGAGCAGTTCTTC,TRBV4-1,NA,NA,TRBJ2-1
CASSRGLGQTRSSYEQYF,TGTGCCAGCAGCAGGGGATTGGGACAGACCCGTAGCTCCTACGAGCAGTACTTC,TRBV27,TRBD1,few,TRBJ2-7
CASSLSRQITGELFF,TGTGCCAGCAGCTTATCGAGACAGATCACCGGGGAGCTGTTTTTT,TRBV7-2,NA,NA,TRBJ2-2
CASSLAGENIQYF,TGCGCCAGCAGCTTGGCTGGGGAAAACATTCAGTACTTC,TRBV5-1,NA,many,TRBJ2-4
CASSLGRSNTEAFF,TGCGCCAGCAGCCTGGGACGGTCGAACACTGAAGCTTTCTTT,TRBV4-3,NA,NA,TRBJ1-1
CSARGGVVTRAGRTGEQYF,TGCAGTGCTAGAGGTGGTGTAGTTACTCGGGCGGGGAGGACGGGAGAGCAGTACTTC,TRBV20-1,NA,NA,TRBJ2-7
CASSNRVNQPQHF,TGTGCCAGCAGCAACAGAGTCAATCAGCCCCAGCATTTT,TRBV21-1,NA,few,TRBJ1-5